The clone carrying this TCR beta chain was counted a few times. Its cognate antigen is unknown. V was pared by 2 bases and J by 0 bases, with 10 bases between. The CDR3 totals 15 residues. Germline CDR1 reads MNHEY; CDR2 reads SVGAGI. Every TCR beta cDNA library bore unique molecular identifiers. T cells numbering 1 to 10 million yielded about 500,000 cDNA molecules. Each CDR3 protein gets one entry after TCRdb re-called the PCR reads with MiXCR. This table has approximately 730,000 distinct CDR3 sequences, 25% to 30% appearing once. This sample stems from a study of post-analysis software for immune sequencing data. General study results and limits: Controls showed lower frequencies than patients for five TRBV segments, and TRBV5-6, TRBV5-1 and TRBV20-1 were among these. Controls had significantly higher normalized Chao1 diversity than multiple sclerosis patients.

The receptor's source is a girl aged 10-17 years with multiple sclerosis. Input material: blood. This rearrangement joins TRBV6-5 to TRBJ1-1, with D possibly being TRBD1 (5 bases). This CDR3 reads CASSYHGALNTEAFF. CDR3 nucleotide sequence: TGTGCCAGCAGTTACCATGGGGCCTTGAACACTGAAGCTTTCTTT.